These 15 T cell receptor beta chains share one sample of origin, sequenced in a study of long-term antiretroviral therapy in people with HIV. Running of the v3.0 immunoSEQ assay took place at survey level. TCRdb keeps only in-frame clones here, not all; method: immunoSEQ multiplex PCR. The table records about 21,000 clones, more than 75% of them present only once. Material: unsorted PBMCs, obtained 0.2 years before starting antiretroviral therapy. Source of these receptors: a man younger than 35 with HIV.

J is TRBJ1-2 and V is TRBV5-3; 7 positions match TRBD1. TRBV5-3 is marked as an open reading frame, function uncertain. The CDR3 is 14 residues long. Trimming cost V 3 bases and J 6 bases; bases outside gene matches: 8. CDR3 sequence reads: CARSCRGGGNGYTF. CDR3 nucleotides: TGTGCCAGAAGCTGCCGAGGAGGGGGCAATGGCTACACCTTC.

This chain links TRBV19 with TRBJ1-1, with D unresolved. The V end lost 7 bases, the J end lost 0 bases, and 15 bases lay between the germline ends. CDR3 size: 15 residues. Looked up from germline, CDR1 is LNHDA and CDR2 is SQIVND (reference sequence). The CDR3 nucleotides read TGTGCCAGTACTTGGGAGGGCGGCTTGAACACTGAAGCTTTCTTT. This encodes CASTWEGGLNTEAFF.

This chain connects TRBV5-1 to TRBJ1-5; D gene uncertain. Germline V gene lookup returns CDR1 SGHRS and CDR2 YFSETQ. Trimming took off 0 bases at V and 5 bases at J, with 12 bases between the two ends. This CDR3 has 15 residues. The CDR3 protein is CASSLDGVPDQPQHF. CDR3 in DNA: TGCGCCAGCAGCTTGGACGGGGTCCCTGATCAGCCCCAGCATTTT.

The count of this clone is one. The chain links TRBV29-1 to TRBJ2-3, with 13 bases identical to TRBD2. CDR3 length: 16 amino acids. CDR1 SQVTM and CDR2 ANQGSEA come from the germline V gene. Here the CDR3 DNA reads TGCAGTGCTGCCGGGACTAGCGGGATGGGCGCAGATACGCAGTATTTT. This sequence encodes CSAAGTSGMGADTQYF.

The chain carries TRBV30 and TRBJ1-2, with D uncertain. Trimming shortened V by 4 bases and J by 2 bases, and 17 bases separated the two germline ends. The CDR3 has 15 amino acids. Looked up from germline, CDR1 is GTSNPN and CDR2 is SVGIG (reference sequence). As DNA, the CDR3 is TGTGCCTGGACCTCTATCGGACCGCTGAACTATGGCTACACCTTC. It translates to CAWTSIGPLNYGYTF.

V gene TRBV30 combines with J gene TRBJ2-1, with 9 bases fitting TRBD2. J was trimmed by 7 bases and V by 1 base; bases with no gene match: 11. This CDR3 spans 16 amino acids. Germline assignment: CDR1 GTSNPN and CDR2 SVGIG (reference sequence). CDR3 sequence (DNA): TGTGCCTGGAGTGCCCTTGCGGGAGGGCCGGAGAATGAGCAGTTCTTC. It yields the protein CAWSALAGGPENEQFF.

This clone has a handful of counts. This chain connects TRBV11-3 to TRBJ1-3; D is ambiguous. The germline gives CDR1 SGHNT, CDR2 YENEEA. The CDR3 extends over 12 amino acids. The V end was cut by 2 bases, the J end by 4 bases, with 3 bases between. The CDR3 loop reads CASSLLGNTIYF. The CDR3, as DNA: TGTGCCAGCAGCTTATTGGGAAACACCATATATTTT.

This CDR3 is CATRTASYEQYF. CDR3 in DNA: TGTGCCACCAGGACAGCATCCTACGAGCAGTACTTC. The rearrangement joins TRBV10-3 to TRBJ2-7, with D perhaps matching TRBD1 (6 bases). The ends were cut back, 10 bases at V and 1 base at J, with 11 bases in the middle. Germline lookup yields CDR1 ENHRY and CDR2 SYGVKD. The CDR3 loop spans 12 amino acids.

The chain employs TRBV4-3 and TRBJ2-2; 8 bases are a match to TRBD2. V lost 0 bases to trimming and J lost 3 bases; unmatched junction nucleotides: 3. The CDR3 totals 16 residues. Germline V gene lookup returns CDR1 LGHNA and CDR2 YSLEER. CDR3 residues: CASSQEGAGDTGELFF. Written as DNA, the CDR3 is TGCGCCAGCAGCCAAGAAGGAGCGGGGGACACCGGGGAGCTGTTTTTT.

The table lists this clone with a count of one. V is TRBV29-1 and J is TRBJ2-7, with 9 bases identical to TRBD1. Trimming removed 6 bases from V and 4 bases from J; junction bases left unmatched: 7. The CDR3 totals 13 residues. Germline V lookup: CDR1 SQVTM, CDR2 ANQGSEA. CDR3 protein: CSVKQGAGYEQYF. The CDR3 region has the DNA TGCAGCGTGAAACAGGGGGCAGGGTACGAGCAGTACTTC.

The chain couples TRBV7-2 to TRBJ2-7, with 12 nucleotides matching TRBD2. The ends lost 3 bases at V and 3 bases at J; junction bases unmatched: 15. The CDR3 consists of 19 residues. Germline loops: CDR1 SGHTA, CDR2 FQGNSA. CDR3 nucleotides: TGTGCCAGCAGCTTGGGGGGGACTAGCGGGCTCCTTAACTACTACGAGCAGTACTTC. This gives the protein CASSLGGTSGLLNYYEQYF.

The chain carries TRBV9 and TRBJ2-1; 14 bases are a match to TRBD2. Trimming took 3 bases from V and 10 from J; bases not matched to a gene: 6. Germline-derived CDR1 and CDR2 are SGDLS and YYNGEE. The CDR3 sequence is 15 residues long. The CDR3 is CASSEGTSGRDEQFF. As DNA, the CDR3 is TGTGCCAGCAGCGAGGGGACTAGCGGGAGAGACGAGCAGTTCTTC.

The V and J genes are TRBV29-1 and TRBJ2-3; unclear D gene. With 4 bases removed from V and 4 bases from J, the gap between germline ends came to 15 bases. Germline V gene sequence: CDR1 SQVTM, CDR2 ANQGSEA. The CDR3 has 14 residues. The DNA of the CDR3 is TGCAGCGTTGTGGGGAACCGACTCCCAGATACGCAGTATTTT. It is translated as CSVVGNRLPDTQYF.

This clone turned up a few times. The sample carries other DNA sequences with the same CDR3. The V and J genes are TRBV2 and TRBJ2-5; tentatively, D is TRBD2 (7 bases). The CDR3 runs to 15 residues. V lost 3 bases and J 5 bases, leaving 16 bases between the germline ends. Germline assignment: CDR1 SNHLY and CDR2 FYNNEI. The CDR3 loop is CASSDGGGAGETQYF. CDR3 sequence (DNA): TGTGCCAGCAGTGATGGTGGGGGGGCCGGGGAGACCCAGTACTTC.

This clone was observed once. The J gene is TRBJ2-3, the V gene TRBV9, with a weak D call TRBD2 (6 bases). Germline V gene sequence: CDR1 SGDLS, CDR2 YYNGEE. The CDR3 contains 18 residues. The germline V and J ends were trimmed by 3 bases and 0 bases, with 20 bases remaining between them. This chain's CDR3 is CASSERGLRGTSTDTQYF. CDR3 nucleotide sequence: TGTGCCAGCAGCGAGAGGGGACTTCGCGGAACTAGCACAGATACGCAGTATTTT.